These T cell receptor beta chains were read from a single sample in a study of blood T cell repertoires in COVID-19. Some clones are missing from TCRdb's copy, which holds only in-frame ones; the method was immunoSEQ multiplex PCR. The data show 140,000 to 150,000 clones, less than 90% seen once. Sequencing was carried out using PBMCs or T cells enriched from blood (not recorded which). Receptor source: a woman aged 45-59 years who had been exposed to COVID-19. CDR3s include the opening cysteine and the closing phenylalanine or tryptophan. Fields, in order: D gene, clone size, V gene, J gene, CDR3 protein, CDR3 DNA. The D gene is left open where the match is weak. The size entry is marked missing in some rows and otherwise reads once, few, many or a size class.

>NA|NA|TRBV5-6|TRBJ1-3
CASSFGGRGNTIYF
TGTGCCAGCAGCTTCGGAGGGAGAGGAAACACCATATATTTT
>NA|NA|TRBV12-3/TRBV12-4|TRBJ1-1
CASSLAGGTEAFF
TGTGCCAGCAGTTTAGCGGGGGGAACTGAAGCTTTCTTT
>NA|NA|TRBV9|TRBJ2-2
CASSVAFRGSHGELFF
TGTGCCAGCAGCGTAGCTTTCCGGGGTAGTCACGGGGAGCTGTTTTTT
>TRBD1|NA|TRBV9|TRBJ1-4
CASSRTGINEKLFF
TGTGCCAGCAGCCGGACAGGGATTAATGAAAAACTGTTTTTT
>NA|NA|TRBV9|TRBJ2-4
CASSPLRGAKNIQYF
TGTGCCAGCAGCCCCCTTCGGGGGGCCAAAAACATTCAGTACTTC
>NA|NA|TRBV12-3/TRBV12-4|TRBJ1-6
CASSHAGNSPLHF
TGTGCCAGCTCCCACGCCGGGAATTCACCCCTCCACTTT
>NA|NA|TRBV19|TRBJ1-5
CASSITGYDQPQHF
TGTGCCAGTAGTATCACAGGGTATGATCAGCCCCAGCATTTT
>TRBD1|once|TRBV6-1|TRBJ1-2
CASSETGNYGYTF
TGTGCCAGCAGTGAGACAGGGAACTATGGCTACACCTTC
>TRBD1|NA|TRBV7-9|TRBJ1-2
CASSTAGGPHYGYTF
TGTGCCAGCAGTACGGCAGGGGGCCCACACTATGGCTACACCTTC
>TRBD2|NA|TRBV6-1|TRBJ2-5
CASSAPLAGEAETQYF
TGTGCCAGCAGTGCCCCACTAGCGGGCGAGGCGGAGACCCAGTACTTC